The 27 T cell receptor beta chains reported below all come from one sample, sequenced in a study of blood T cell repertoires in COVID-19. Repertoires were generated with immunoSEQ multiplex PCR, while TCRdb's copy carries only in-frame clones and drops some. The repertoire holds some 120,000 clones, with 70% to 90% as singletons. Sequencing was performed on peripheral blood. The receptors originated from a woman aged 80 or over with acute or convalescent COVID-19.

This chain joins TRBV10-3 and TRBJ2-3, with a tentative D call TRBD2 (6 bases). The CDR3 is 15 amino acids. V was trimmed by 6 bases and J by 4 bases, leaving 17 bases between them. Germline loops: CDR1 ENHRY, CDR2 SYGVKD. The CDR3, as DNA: TGTGCCATCAGGGGGTACGGCGGGGTGGCAGATACGCAGTATTTT. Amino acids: CAIRGYGGVADTQYF.

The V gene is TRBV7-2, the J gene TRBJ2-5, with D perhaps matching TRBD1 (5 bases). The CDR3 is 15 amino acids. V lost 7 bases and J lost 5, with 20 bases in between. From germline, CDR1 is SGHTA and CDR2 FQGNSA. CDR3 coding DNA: TGTGCCAGCATCAATATGGACATCCACACTGAGACCCAGTACTTC. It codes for CASINMDIHTETQYF.

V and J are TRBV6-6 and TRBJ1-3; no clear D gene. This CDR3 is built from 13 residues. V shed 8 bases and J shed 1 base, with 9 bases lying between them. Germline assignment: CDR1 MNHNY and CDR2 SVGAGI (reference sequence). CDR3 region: CASYDTSGNTIYF. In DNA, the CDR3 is TGTGCCAGCTACGACACGTCTGGAAACACCATATATTTT.

CDR3 amino acids: CSASSGVGQPQHF. CDR3 sequence (DNA): TGCAGTGCTAGTTCAGGGGTCGGTCAGCCCCAGCATTTT. The chain joins TRBV20-1 to TRBJ1-5; D may be TRBD1 (6 bases). Germline V gene data show CDR1 as DFQATT and CDR2 as SNEGSKA (reference sequence). Trimming removed 3 bases from V and 6 bases from J, with 12 bases in between. The CDR3 spans 13 residues.

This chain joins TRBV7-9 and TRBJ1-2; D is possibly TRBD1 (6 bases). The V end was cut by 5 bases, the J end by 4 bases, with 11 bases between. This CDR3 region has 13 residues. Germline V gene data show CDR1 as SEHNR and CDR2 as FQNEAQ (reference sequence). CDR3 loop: CASSTGQRYGYTF. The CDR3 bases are TGTGCCAGCAGCACCGGACAGCGCTATGGCTACACCTTC.

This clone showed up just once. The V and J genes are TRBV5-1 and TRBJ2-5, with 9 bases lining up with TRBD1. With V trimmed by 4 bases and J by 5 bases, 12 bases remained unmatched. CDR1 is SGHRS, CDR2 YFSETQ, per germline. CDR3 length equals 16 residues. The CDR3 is CASSLGDRVNAETQYF. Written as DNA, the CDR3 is TGCGCCAGCAGCCTCGGGGACAGGGTAAATGCGGAGACCCAGTACTTC. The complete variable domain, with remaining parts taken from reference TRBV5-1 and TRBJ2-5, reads KAGVTQTPRYLIKTRGQQVTLSCSPISGHRSVSWYQQTPGQGLQFLFEYFSETQRNKGNFPGRFSGRQFSNSRSEMNVSTLELGDSALYLCASSLGDRVNAETQYFGPGTRLLVL.

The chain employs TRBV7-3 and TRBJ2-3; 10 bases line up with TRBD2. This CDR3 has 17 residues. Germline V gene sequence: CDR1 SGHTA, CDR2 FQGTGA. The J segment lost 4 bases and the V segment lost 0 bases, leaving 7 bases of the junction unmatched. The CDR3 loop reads CASSLTHLAGVPDTQYF. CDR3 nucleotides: TGTGCCAGCAGCTTAACGCATCTAGCGGGAGTACCAGATACGCAGTATTTT. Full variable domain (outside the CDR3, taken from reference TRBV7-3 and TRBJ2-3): GAGVSQTPSNKVTEKGKYVELRCDPISGHTALYWYRQSLGQGPEFLIYFQGTGAADDSGLPNDRFFAVRPEGSVSTLKIQRTERGDSAVYLCASSLTHLAGVPDTQYFGPGTRLTVL.

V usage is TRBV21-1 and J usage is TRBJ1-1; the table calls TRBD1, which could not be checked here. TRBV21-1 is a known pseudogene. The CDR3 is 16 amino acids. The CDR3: CASSKAARHLNTEAFF. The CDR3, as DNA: TGTGCCAGCAGCAAAGCTGCGAGACACCTGAACACTGAAGCTTTCTTT.

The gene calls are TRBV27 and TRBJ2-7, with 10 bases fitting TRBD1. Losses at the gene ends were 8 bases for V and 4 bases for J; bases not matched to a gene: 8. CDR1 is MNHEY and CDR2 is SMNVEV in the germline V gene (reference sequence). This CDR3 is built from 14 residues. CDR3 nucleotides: TGTGCCAGCGGTTCGGACAGGGGGGATTACGAGCAGTACTTC. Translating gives CASGSDRGDYEQYF.

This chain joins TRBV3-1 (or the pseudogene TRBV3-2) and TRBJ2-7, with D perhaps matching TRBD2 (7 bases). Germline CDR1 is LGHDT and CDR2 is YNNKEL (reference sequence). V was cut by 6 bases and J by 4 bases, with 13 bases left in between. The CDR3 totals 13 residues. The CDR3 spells CASRQGGGYEQYF. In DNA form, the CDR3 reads TGTGCCAGCAGACAGGGAGGGGGGTACGAGCAGTACTTC.

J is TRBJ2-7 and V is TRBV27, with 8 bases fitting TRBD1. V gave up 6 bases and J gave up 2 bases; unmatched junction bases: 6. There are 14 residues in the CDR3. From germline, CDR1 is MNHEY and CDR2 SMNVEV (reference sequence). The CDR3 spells CASREGQDAYEQYF. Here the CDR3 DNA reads TGTGCCAGCAGAGAGGGACAGGACGCCTACGAGCAGTACTTC.

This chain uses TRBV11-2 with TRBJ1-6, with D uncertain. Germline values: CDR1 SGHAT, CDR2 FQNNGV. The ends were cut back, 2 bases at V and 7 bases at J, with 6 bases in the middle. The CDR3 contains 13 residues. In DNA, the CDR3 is TGTGCCAGCAGCTTAAGTCAGAATTCACCCCTCCACTTT. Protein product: CASSLSQNSPLHF.

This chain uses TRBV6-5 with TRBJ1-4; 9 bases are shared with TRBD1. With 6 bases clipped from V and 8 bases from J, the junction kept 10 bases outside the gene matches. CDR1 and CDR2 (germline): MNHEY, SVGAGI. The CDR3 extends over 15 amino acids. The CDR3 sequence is CASRLPGQGNEKLFF. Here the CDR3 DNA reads TGTGCCAGCAGGCTTCCGGGACAGGGAAACGAAAAACTGTTTTTT.

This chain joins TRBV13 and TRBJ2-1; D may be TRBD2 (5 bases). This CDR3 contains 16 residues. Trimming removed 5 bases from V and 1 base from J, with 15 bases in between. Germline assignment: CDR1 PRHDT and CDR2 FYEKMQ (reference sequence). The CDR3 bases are TGTGCCAGCAGCCTTCTAATCCGGACTTCCTACAATGAGCAGTTCTTC. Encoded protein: CASSLLIRTSYNEQFF.

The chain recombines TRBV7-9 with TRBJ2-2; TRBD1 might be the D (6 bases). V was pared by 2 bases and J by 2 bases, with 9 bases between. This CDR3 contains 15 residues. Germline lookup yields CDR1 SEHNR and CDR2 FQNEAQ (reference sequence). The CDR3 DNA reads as TGTGCCAGCAGCTTACACAGGGAAAACACCGGGGAGCTGTTTTTT. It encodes CASSLHRENTGELFF.

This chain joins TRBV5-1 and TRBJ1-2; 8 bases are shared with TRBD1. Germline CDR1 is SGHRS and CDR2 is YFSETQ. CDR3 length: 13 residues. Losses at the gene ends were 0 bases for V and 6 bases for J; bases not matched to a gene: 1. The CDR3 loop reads CASSLGTGNGYTF. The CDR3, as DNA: TGCGCCAGCAGCTTGGGGACAGGGAATGGCTACACCTTC.

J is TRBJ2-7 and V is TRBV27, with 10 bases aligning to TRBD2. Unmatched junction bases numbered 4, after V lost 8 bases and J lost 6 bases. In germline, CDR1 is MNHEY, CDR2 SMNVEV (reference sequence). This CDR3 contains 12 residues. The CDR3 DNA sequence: TGTGCCAGCGGTCGACTAGCGGGCGAGCAGTACTTC. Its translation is CASGRLAGEQYF.

CDR3 DNA sequence: TGTGCCAGCCAGCGGTTGGTCGGAGGTACTGAAGCTTTCTTT. This encodes CASQRLVGGTEAFF. The chain is built from TRBV28 and TRBJ1-1; no firm D call. This CDR3 is 14 amino acids long. Germline assignment: CDR1 MDHEN and CDR2 SYDVKM. The V gene lost 8 bases and the J gene lost 5 bases, with 18 bases spanning the gap. The complete variable domain, with remaining parts taken from reference TRBV28 and TRBJ1-1, reads DVKVTQSSRYLVKRTGEKVFLECVQDMDHENMFWYRQDPGLGLRLIYFSYDVKMKEKGDIPEGYSVSREKKERFSLILESASTNQTSMYLCASQRLVGGTEAFFGQGTRLTVV.

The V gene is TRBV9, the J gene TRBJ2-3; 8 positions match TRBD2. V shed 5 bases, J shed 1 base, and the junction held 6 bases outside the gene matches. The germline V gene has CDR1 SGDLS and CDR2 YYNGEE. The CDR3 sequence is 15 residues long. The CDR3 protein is CASSSLLAGTDTQYF. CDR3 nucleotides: TGTGCCAGCAGTAGTTTACTAGCGGGCACAGATACGCAGTATTTT.

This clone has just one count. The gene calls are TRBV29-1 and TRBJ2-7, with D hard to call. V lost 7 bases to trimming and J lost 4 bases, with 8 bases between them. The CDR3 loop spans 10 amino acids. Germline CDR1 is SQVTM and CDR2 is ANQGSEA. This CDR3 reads CSAGSYEQYF. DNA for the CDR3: TGCAGCGCCGGTAGTTACGAGCAGTACTTC.

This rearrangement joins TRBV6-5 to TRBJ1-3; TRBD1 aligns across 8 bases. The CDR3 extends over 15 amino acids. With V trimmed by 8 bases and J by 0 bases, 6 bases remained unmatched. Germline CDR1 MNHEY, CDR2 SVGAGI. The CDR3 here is CASYPQGVSGNTIYF. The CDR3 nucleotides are TGTGCCAGCTACCCACAGGGGGTCTCTGGAAACACCATATATTTT.

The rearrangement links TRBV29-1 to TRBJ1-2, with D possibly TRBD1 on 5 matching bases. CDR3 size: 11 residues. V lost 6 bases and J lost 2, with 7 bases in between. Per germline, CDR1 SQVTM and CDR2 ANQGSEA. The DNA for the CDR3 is TGCAGCGTGCAGGGAAACTATGGCTACACCTTC. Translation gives CSVQGNYGYTF.

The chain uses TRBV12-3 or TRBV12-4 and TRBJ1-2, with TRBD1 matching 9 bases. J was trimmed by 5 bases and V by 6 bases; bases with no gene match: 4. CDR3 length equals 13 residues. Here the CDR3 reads CASRGQGRYGYTF. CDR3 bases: TGTGCCAGCAGGGGACAGGGTCGGTATGGCTACACCTTC.

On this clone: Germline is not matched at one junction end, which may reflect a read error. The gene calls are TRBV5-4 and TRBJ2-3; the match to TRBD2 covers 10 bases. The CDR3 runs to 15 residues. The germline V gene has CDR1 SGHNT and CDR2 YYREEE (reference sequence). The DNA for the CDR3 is TGTGCCAGCAGCTTGGCTAGCGGGAGCAGAGATACGCAGTATTTT. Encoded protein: CASSLASGSRDTQYF. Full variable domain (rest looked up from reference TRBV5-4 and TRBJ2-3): ETGVTQSPTHLIKTRGQQVTLRCSSQSGHNTVSWYQQALGQGPQFIFQYYREEENGRGNFPPRFSGLQFPNYSSELNVNALELDDSALYLCASSLASGSRDTQYFGPGTRLTVL.

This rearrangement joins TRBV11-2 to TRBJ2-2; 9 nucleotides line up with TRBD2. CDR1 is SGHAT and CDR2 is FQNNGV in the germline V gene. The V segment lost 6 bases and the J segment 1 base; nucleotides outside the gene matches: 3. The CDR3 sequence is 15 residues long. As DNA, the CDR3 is TGTGCCAGCAGTCCTAGCGGGGTGAACACCGGGGAGCTGTTTTTT. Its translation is CASSPSGVNTGELFF.

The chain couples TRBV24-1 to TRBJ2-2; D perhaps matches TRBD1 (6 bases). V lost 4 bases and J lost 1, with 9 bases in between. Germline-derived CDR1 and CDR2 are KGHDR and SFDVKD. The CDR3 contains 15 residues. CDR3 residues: CATSDPTGNTGELFF. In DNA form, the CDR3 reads TGTGCCACCAGTGACCCGACAGGGAACACCGGGGAGCTGTTTTTT.

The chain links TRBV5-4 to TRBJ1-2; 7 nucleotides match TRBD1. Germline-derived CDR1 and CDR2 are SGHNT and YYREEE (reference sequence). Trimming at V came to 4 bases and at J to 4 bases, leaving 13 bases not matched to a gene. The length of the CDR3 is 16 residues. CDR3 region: CASSLAPGQNIYGYTF. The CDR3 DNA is TGTGCCAGCAGCCTGGCCCCGGGACAGAATATCTATGGCTACACCTTC.